The next 2 T cell receptor beta chains were all read from a single sample in a study of blood T cell repertoires in COVID-19. TCRdb's table, derived via immunoSEQ multiplex PCR, lists solely in-frame clones and lacks some. This table has tens of thousands of clones, roughly four fifths appearing once. Sequencing used peripheral blood. These receptors came from a woman in her sixties or seventies with acute or convalescent COVID-19.

The chain combines TRBV28 with TRBJ2-7; D possibly corresponds to TRBD2 (7 bases). Germline loops: CDR1 MDHEN, CDR2 SYDVKM. This CDR3 contains 13 residues. V lost 6 bases, J lost 0 bases, and 9 bases lay in between. For the CDR3, the DNA is TGTGCCAGCAGCGGGGGGCACTCCTACGAGCAGTACTTC. This encodes CASSGGHSYEQYF.

V and J are TRBV6-5 and TRBJ2-7; 8 positions match TRBD2. CDR1 and CDR2 from the germline V gene are MNHEY and SVGAGI. The CDR3 runs 15 residues. V was pared by 5 bases and J by 1 base, with 7 bases of the junction left unmatched. CDR3 nucleotide sequence: TGTGCCAGCAGTCAAAGCGGGGGAGCTTCCTACGAGCAGTACTTC. Translating gives CASSQSGGASYEQYF.